This T cell receptor (beta chain) was recorded in a study of vaccination and CD4 T cells after COVID-19. At the level of the study: There were six male and four female convalescents, and two of them were Hispanic.

Treatment denoted: roughly ten-day PBMC culture with coronavirus spike peptide pools or control peptides (ViraFEST assay). Replacement of half the medium with fresh IL-2 medium took place on days 3 and 7. Trimming at V came to 6 bases and at J to 8 bases, leaving 11 bases not matched to a gene. The CDR3 consists of 14 residues. Germline CDR1 reads SGHTA; CDR2 reads FQGNSA. Cultured CD4+ T cell DNA was sequenced using the Oncomine TCR Beta short-read assay. TCRdb recomputed calls from the PCR reads with MiXCR, one row per CDR3 protein. Among some 10,000 distinct CDR3 sequences, 70% were seen once, and the ten largest hold approximately 12%. This clonotype has only one observation. Its antigen is undetermined.

The sequence derives from a human donor who had recovered from COVID-19. Sequencing was carried out using CD4+ T cells from blood, cultured in vitro. V gene TRBV7-2 combines with J gene TRBJ1-1, with 8 bases that match TRBD1. CDR3 amino acids: CASRSRTGKIEAFF. The CDR3 DNA reads as TGTGCCAGCAGGTCCAGGACAGGGAAGATAGAAGCTTTCTTT.